The source of this TCR beta chain is a study of a mutant IDH1 vaccine in newly diagnosed glioma. This CDR3 spans 13 amino acids. Germline V gene sequence: CDR1 SNHLY, CDR2 FYNNEI. The germline V and J ends were trimmed by 6 bases and 4 bases, with 10 bases remaining between them. The sample's time point: week 35, safety follow-up. All doses held 300 ug of mutant IDH1 20-mer peptide, with topical imiquimod. Sequencing used immunoSEQ multiplex PCR; TCRdb keeps in-frame clones, though not all of them. The data show tens of thousands of clones, under 90% seen once. A word on this clone: As yet, its antigen is unknown.

This TCR was recovered from a man aged 30-40 years with glioma. The chain couples TRBV2 to TRBJ1-5; D call uncertain. The source material was PBMCs, sampled from a glioma patient whose treatment included an IDH1 peptide vaccine. The CDR3 is CASSAELNQPQHF. The CDR3 region has the DNA TGTGCCAGCAGCGCAGAGCTTAATCAGCCCCAGCATTTT.